The present T cell receptor beta chain was sequenced within a study of blood T cell repertoires in COVID-19. Whole-study context: Researchers got acute and convalescent COVID-19 samples from the United States, Italy and Spain. PBMCs, B-cell-depleted T cells, or T cells provided the cDNA or gDNA that made up the material.

The authors' processing: From reference gene primer amplification, estimates of nucleated cell counts were derived. Profiled with immunoSEQ multiplex PCR; TCRdb holds only in-frame clones, not every one. V, J and clone size reflect that table, while D and trimming were determined from the DNA. The sample has 60,000 to 70,000 clones; roughly 85% are singletons. Germline V lookup: CDR1 LNHDA, CDR2 SQIVND (reference sequence). V lost 5 bases to trimming and J lost 11 bases, with 15 bases between them. The CDR3 is 12 amino acids. This clone was found once. This TCR came from a woman aged 60-75 years with acute or convalescent COVID-19. Sequencing was done on a sample of peripheral blood. This sequence joins TRBV19 and TRBJ1-1, with D possibly TRBD1 on 5 matching bases. The CDR3 nucleotides are TGTGCCAGTAGTGTTGGACAATGGGATGCTTTCTTT. This translates into CASSVGQWDAFF.